The 17 T cell receptor beta chains below come from one sample, sequenced in a study of cytomegalovirus exposure and HLA in healthy donors. The PCR made use of 60 Vbeta and 13 Jbeta primers. Generated by immunoSEQ multiplex PCR, the TCRdb table keeps only in-frame clones and is missing some. Of 150,000 to 250,000 clones detected, about four fifths appear once; the ten largest clones hold 1.5%. The sample was PBMCs. The receptors stem from a girl aged 5-17 years in good health and CMV-seropositive.

This clone was observed once. The sample holds other DNA sequences that translate to the same CDR3. This chain joins TRBV27 and TRBJ2-2; D gene ambiguous. Looked up from germline, CDR1 is MNHEY and CDR2 is SMNVEV (reference sequence). V was pared by 5 bases and J by 2 bases, with 12 bases between. CDR3 length: 15 residues. This chain's CDR3 is CASSPIGQNTGELFF. The CDR3 DNA reads TGTGCCAGCAGTCCGATTGGCCAAAACACCGGGGAGCTGTTTTTT.

The chain couples TRBV11-3 to TRBJ2-1; 9 positions match TRBD1. In germline, CDR1 is SGHNT, CDR2 YENEEA. V gave up 3 bases and J gave up 8 bases; unmatched junction bases: 8. The CDR3 spans 15 residues. The CDR3 region has the DNA TGTGCCAGCAGCTTCGCCGGGACAGGGTTAGATGAGCAGTTCTTC. Its translation: CASSFAGTGLDEQFF.

The rearrangement uses TRBV11-2 and TRBJ2-7, with TRBD2 as a possible D gene (6 bases). The V end lost 1 base, the J end lost 3 bases, and 16 bases lay between the germline ends. The germline V gene encodes CDR1 SGHAT and CDR2 FQNNGV. This CDR3 is 16 amino acids long. The chain's CDR3 is CASSLVGAGSFYEQYF. As DNA, the CDR3 is TGTGCCAGCAGCTTAGTTGGGGCGGGGTCTTTCTACGAGCAGTACTTC.

This chain uses TRBV5-6 with TRBJ2-7; no clear D gene. This CDR3 has 13 amino acids. Germline V CDR1 and CDR2: SGHDT, YYEEEE. Trimming left V 4 bases short and J 6 bases short, with 14 bases between. CDR3 sequence reads: CASSPQSQSEQYF. The CDR3 DNA reads TGTGCCAGCAGCCCCCAAAGTCAGTCCGAGCAGTACTTC.

The chain joins TRBV6-5 to TRBJ2-3; 7 bases are shared with TRBD2. Unmatched junction bases numbered 4, after V lost 2 bases and J lost 2 bases. The V gene's germline CDR1 is MNHEY and CDR2 SVGAGI. CDR3 size: 15 residues. CDR3: CASSYALAVTDTQYF. In nucleotides, the CDR3 is TGTGCCAGCAGTTACGCTCTAGCGGTCACAGATACGCAGTATTTT.

The rearrangement uses TRBV13 and TRBJ1-6; weak D call: TRBD1 (5 bases). The germline gives CDR1 PRHDT, CDR2 FYEKMQ (reference sequence). This CDR3 comprises 14 residues. Trimming took 5 bases from V and 9 from J, leaving 14 bases between them. Here the CDR3 reads CASSTRDSSSPLHF. The CDR3 DNA reads as TGTGCCAGCAGCACCCGGGACTCCAGTTCACCCCTCCACTTT.

This chain connects TRBV10-1 to TRBJ2-7; weak D call: TRBD2 (5 bases). The germline V and J ends were trimmed by 2 bases and 0 bases, with 5 bases remaining between them. This CDR3 is 13 amino acids long. Germline loops: CDR1 WNHNN, CDR2 SYGVQD (reference sequence). The CDR3 loop is CASSEGSSYEQYF. The DNA for the CDR3 is TGCGCCAGCAGTGAGGGGAGCTCCTACGAGCAGTACTTC.

V usage is TRBV4-2 and J usage is TRBJ2-7; 7 bases fit TRBD2. Germline lookup yields CDR1 LGHNA and CDR2 YNFKEQ. After removal of 4 bases from V and 5 bases from J, the junction contained 11 bases not matched to a gene. This CDR3 comprises 15 residues. CDR3 sequence: CASSPLGGRSHEQYF. In DNA, the CDR3 is TGTGCCAGCAGCCCTTTAGGCGGGAGAAGCCACGAGCAGTACTTC.

The chain employs TRBV2 and TRBJ2-1; D uncertain. The CDR3 is 10 amino acids. Germline CDR1 and CDR2: SNHLY and FYNNEI. V lost 7 bases and J 9 bases, leaving 7 bases between the germline ends. The CDR3 region has the DNA TGTGCCAGCATCCTTTCTGAGCAGTTCTTC. This codes for CASILSEQFF.

The V and J genes are TRBV2 and TRBJ2-2, with TRBD2 matching 11 bases. V dropped 6 bases and J dropped 7; count of bases not matched to a gene: 7. Germline lookup yields CDR1 SNHLY and CDR2 FYNNEI. This CDR3 is built from 15 residues. CDR3 sequence (DNA): TGTGCCAGCAGAAAGACTAGCGGGGTTGGCGGGGAGCTGTTTTTT. Translated, it gives CASRKTSGVGGELFF.

Only one count was recorded for this clone. The chain couples TRBV5-8 to TRBJ2-5; TRBD1 matches 7 bases. Germline V gene sequence: CDR1 SGHTS, CDR2 YDEGEE. This CDR3 contains 16 residues. The junction had 15 bases not matched to a gene; V was cut back by 4 bases and J by 6 bases. The CDR3 reads CASSEAGTVTWKTQYF. DNA of the CDR3: TGTGCCAGCAGCGAAGCCGGGACAGTAACTTGGAAGACCCAGTACTTC.

The V gene is TRBV19, the J gene TRBJ2-6, with no clear D. The CDR3 spans 17 residues. Germline values: CDR1 LNHDA, CDR2 SQIVND (reference sequence). Deletions cut 8 bases from V and 0 bases from J, with 17 bases between. This CDR3 reads CASSQLVSRSGANVLTF. The CDR3 bases are TGTGCCAGTTCCCAGCTAGTTTCCCGCTCTGGGGCCAACGTCCTGACTTTC.

The chain uses TRBV2 and TRBJ1-5, with D perhaps TRBD1 (5 bases). CDR1 is SNHLY and CDR2 is FYNNEI in the germline V gene. The CDR3 extends over 14 amino acids. V shed 4 bases and J shed 4 bases, with 11 bases lying between them. This CDR3 reads CASSVVGTNQPQHF. The CDR3 nucleotides are TGTGCCAGCAGTGTGGTAGGGACTAATCAGCCCCAGCATTTT.

The CDR3 nucleotides read TGTGCCAGCAGTTACAAGGGGGCTTCCTCCTACAATGAGCAGTTCTTC. Translation gives CASSYKGASSYNEQFF. This chain links TRBV7-2 with TRBJ2-1; TRBD1 matches 7 bases. J lost 0 bases, V lost 6 bases, and 8 bases had no gene match. This CDR3 spans 16 amino acids. Germline CDR1 SGHTA, CDR2 FQGNSA.

The chain recombines TRBV4-3 with TRBJ2-3, with 10 bases fitting TRBD2. Trimming cost V 8 bases and J 2 bases; bases outside gene matches: 10. The CDR3 runs 16 residues. In germline, CDR1 is LGHNA, CDR2 YSLEER. CDR3 DNA sequence: TGCGCCAGCCGTCGAGACCTAGCGGGGGACACAGATACGCAGTATTTT. Translation: CASRRDLAGDTDTQYF.

CDR3 DNA: TGTGCCAGCAGTTCCAGGGATAACAATGAGCAGTTCTTC. This encodes CASSSRDNNEQFF. The V call is TRBV6-6, the J call TRBJ2-1; weak D call: TRBD1 (5 bases). The CDR3 has 13 residues. Germline loops: CDR1 MNHNY, CDR2 SVGAGI (reference sequence). V lost 4 bases, J lost 5 bases, and 9 bases lay in between.

The rearrangement links TRBV20-1 to TRBJ1-1, with 7 nucleotides matching TRBD1. The length of the CDR3 is 9 residues. V shed 3 bases, J shed 13 bases, and the junction held 2 bases outside the gene matches. Germline CDR1 and CDR2: DFQATT and SNEGSKA (reference sequence). The CDR3: CSASNRGFF. CDR3 nucleotides: TGCAGTGCTAGCAACAGGGGTTTCTTT.